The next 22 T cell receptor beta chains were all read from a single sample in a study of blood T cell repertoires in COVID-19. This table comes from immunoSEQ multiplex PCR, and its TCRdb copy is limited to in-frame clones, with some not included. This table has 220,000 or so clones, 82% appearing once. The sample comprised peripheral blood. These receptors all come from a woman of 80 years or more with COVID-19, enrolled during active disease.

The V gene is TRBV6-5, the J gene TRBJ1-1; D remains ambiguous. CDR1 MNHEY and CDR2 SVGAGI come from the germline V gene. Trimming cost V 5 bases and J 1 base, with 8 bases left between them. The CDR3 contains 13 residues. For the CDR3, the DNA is TGTGCCAGCAGTCTCCAGGCGAACACTGAAGCTTTCTTT. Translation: CASSLQANTEAFF.

The CDR3 sequence: CASSTYRALDQPQHF. The CDR3 DNA sequence: TGTGCCAGCAGCACTTACAGGGCTTTGGATCAGCCCCAGCATTTT. This chain links TRBV5-6 with TRBJ1-5; D might be TRBD1 (6 bases). Germline CDR1 SGHDT, CDR2 YYEEEE. V dropped 4 bases and J dropped 5 bases, with 16 bases sitting between them. This CDR3 comprises 15 residues.

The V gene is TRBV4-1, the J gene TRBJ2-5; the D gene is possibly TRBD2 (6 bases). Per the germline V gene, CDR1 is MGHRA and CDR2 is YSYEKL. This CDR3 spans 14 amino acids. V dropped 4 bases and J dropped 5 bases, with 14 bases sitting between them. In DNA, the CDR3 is TGCGCCAGCAGCCCGACGCGGGATCGGGAGACCCAGTACTTC. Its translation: CASSPTRDRETQYF.

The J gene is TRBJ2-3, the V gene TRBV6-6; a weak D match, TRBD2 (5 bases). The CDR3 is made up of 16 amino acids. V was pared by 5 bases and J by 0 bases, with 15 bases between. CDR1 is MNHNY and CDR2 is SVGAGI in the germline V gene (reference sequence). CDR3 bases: TGTGCCAGCAGTACTCCAGGCGGGTGGAGCACAGATACGCAGTATTTT. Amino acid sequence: CASSTPGGWSTDTQYF.

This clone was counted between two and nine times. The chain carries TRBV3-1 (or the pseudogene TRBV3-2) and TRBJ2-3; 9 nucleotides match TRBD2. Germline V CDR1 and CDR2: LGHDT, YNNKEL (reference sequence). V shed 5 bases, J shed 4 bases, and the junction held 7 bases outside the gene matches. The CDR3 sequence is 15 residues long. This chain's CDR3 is CASSSSGGNSDTQYF. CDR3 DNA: TGTGCCAGCAGCTCCAGCGGGGGGAACTCAGATACGCAGTATTTT.

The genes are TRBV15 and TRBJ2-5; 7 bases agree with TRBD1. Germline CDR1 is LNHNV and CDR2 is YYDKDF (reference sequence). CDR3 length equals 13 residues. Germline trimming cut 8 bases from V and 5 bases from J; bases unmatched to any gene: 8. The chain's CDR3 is CATRDRVRETQYF. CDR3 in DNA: TGTGCCACCCGAGACAGGGTAAGGGAGACCCAGTACTTC.

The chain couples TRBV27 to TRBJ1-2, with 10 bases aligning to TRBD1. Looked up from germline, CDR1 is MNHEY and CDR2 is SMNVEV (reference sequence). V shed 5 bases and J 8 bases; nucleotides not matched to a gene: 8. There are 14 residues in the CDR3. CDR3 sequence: CASSPLGTGVGYTF. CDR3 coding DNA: TGTGCCAGCAGTCCCCTTGGGACAGGGGTAGGCTACACCTTC.

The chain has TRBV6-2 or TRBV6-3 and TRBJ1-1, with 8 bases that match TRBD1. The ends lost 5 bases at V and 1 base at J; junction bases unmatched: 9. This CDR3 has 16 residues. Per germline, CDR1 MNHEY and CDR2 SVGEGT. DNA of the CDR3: TGTGCCAGCAGTCTCAGGGGGCTTCCTCGGAACACTGAAGCTTTCTTT. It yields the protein CASSLRGLPRNTEAFF.

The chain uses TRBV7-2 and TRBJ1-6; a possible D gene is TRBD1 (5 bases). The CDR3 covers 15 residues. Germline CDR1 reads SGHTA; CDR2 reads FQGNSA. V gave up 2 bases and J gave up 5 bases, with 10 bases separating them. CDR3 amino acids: CASSLSGLDNSPLHF. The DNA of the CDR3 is TGTGCCAGCAGCTTATCGGGACTCGATAATTCACCCCTCCACTTT. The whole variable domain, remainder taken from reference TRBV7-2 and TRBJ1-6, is GAGVSQSPSNKVTEKGKDVELRCDPISGHTALYWYRQSLGQGLEFLIYFQGNSAPDKSGLPSDRFSAERTGGSVSTLTIQRTQQEDSAVYLCASSLSGLDNSPLHFGNGTRLTVT.

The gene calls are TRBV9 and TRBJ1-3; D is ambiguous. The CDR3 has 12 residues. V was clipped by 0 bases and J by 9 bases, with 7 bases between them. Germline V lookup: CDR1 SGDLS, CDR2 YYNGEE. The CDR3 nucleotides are TGTGCCAGCAGCGTAGACGCGGGCACCATATATTTT. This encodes CASSVDAGTIYF.

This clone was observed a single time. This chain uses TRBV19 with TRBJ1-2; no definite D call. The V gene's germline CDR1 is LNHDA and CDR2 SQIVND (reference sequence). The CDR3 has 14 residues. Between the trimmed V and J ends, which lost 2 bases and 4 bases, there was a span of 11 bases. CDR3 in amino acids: CASSIFPSGYGYTF. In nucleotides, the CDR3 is TGTGCCAGTAGTATATTTCCGTCGGGCTATGGCTACACCTTC. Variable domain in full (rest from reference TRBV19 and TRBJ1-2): DGGITQSPKYLFRKEGQNVTLSCEQNLNHDAMYWYRQDPGQGLRLIYYSQIVNDFQKGDIAEGYSVSREKKESFPLTVTSAQKNPTAFYLCASSIFPSGYGYTFGSGTRLTVV.

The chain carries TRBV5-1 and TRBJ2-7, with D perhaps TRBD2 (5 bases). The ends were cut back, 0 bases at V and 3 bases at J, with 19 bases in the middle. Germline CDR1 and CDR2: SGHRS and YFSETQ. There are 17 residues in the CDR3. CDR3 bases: TGCGCCAGCAGCTTGGGTATGGACTTCCAGACCATCTACGAGCAGTACTTC. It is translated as CASSLGMDFQTIYEQYF.

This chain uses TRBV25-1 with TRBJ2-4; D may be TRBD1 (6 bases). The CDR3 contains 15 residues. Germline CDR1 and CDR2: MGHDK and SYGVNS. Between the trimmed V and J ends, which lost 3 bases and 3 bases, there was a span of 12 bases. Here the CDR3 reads CASSESGTSKNIQYF. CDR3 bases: TGTGCCAGCAGTGAGTCCGGGACAAGCAAAAACATTCAGTACTTC.

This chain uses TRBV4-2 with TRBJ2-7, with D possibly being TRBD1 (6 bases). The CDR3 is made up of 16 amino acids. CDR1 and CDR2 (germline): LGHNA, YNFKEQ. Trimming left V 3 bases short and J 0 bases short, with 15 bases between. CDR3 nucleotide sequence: TGTGCCAGCAGCCATAGGGGGACGGCGAGCTCCTACGAGCAGTACTTC. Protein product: CASSHRGTASSYEQYF.

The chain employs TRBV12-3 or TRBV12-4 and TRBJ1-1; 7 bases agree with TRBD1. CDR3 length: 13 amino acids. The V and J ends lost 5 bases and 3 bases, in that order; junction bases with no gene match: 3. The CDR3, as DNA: TGTGCCAGCAGTCAGGGGGGCTACACTGAAGCTTTCTTT. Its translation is CASSQGGYTEAFF.

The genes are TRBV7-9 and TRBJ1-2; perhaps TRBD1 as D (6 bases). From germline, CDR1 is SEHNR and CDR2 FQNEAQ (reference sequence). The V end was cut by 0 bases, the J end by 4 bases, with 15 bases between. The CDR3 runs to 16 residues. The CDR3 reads CASSLAGQGRSYGYTF. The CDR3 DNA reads TGTGCCAGCAGCTTAGCGGGTCAGGGGCGTTCCTATGGCTACACCTTC. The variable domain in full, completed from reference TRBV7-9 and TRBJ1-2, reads DTGVSQNPRHKITKRGQNVTFRCDPISEHNRLYWYRQTLGQGPEFLTYFQNEAQLEKSRLLSDRFSAERPKGSFSTLEIQRTEQGDSAMYLCASSLAGQGRSYGYTFGSGTRLTVV.

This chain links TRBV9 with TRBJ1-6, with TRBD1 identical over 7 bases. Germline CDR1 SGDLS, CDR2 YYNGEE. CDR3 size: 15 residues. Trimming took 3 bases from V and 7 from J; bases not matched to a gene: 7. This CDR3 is CASSGEGAGNSPLHF. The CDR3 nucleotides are TGTGCCAGCAGCGGCGAGGGGGCTGGGAATTCACCCCTCCACTTT.

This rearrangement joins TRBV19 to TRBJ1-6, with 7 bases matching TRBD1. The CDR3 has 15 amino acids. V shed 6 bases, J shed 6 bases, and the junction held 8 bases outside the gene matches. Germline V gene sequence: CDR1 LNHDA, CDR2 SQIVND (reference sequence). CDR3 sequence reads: CASSLYRDSNSPLHF. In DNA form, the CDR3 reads TGTGCCAGTAGCTTATACCGGGACAGTAATTCACCCCTCCACTTT.

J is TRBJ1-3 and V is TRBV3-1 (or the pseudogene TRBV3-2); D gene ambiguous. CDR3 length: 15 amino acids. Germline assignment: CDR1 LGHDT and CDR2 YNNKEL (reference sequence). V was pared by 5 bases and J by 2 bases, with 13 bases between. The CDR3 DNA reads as TGTGCCAGCAGCGTTCTAAGCGGGGCTGGAAACACCATATATTTT. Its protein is CASSVLSGAGNTIYF.

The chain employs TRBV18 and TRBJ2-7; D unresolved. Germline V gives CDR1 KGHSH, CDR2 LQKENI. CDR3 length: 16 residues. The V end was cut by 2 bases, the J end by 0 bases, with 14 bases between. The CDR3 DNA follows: TGTGCCAGCTCACCATATTTCGCCGGTTCCTCCTACGAGCAGTACTTC. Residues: CASSPYFAGSSYEQYF.

CDR3 bases: TGTGCCAGCTCACCCTCGGGAGGAGCAAGCTCCTACGAGCAGTACGTC. This encodes CASSPSGGASSYEQYV. The chain recombines TRBV18 with TRBJ2-7, with 7 positions matching TRBD2. From germline, CDR1 is KGHSH and CDR2 LQKENI. The J segment lost 0 bases and the V segment lost 3 bases, leaving 8 bases of the junction unmatched. CDR3 length equals 16 residues.

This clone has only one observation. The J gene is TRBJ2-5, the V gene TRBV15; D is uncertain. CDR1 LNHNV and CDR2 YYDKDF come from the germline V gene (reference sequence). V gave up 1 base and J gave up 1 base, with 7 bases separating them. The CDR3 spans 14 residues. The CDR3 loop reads CATSRGHLQETQYF. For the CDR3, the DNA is TGTGCCACCAGCAGAGGACACCTCCAAGAGACCCAGTACTTC.